This is a list of T cell receptor beta chains from one sample in a study of blood T cells in healthy people across ages. TCRdb independently ran MiXCR on the 5' RACE reads; one entry per CDR3 protein. This repertoire shows 1.6 million or so distinct CDR3 sequences, roughly 32% found once; its top ten account for 11%. The sequenced material came from blood. The receptors shown here come from a woman aged 25-40 years in good health. CDR3s include the opening cysteine and the closing phenylalanine or tryptophan. Fields, in order: D gene, clone size, V gene, J gene, CDR3 length, CDR3 protein, CDR3 DNA. D genes are given only for firm matches. Clone sizes are given selectively: once, few, many, or a class where the clone is expanded.

d_call: TRBD2; clone_size: few; v_call: TRBV4-2; j_call: TRBJ2-2; cdr3_length: 18; cdr3_aa: CASSQVRAREGDTGELFF; cdr3_nt: TGTGCCAGCAGCCAAGTTAGGGCGCGGGAGGGGGACACCGGGGAGCTGTTTTTT
d_call: -; clone_size: -; v_call: TRBV27; j_call: TRBJ1-5; cdr3_length: 15; cdr3_aa: CASSYRGRPNQPQHF; cdr3_nt: TGTGCCAGCAGTTACCGGGGCAGGCCCAATCAGCCCCAGCATTTT
d_call: TRBD2; clone_size: few; v_call: TRBV7-9; j_call: TRBJ2-5; cdr3_length: 16; cdr3_aa: CASSTDPAGGQETQYF; cdr3_nt: TGTGCCAGCAGCACGGACCCGGCGGGGGGACAAGAGACCCAGTACTTC
d_call: -; clone_size: -; v_call: TRBV7-9; j_call: TRBJ1-1; cdr3_length: 13; cdr3_aa: CASKSRQNTEAFF; cdr3_nt: TGTGCCAGCAAATCACGGCAAAACACTGAAGCTTTCTTT
d_call: -; clone_size: few; v_call: TRBV6-5; j_call: TRBJ2-1; cdr3_length: 14; cdr3_aa: CASRRAGGSHEQFF; cdr3_nt: TGTGCCAGCAGGCGGGCCGGGGGATCCCATGAGCAGTTCTTC
d_call: TRBD1; clone_size: few; v_call: TRBV7-2; j_call: TRBJ2-6; cdr3_length: 16; cdr3_aa: CASSLGTGSGANVLTF; cdr3_nt: TGTGCCAGCAGCTTAGGGACAGGGTCGGGGGCCAACGTCCTGACTTTC
d_call: -; clone_size: -; v_call: TRBV3-1; j_call: TRBJ2-2; cdr3_length: 16; cdr3_aa: CASSGQGLLNTGELFF; cdr3_nt: TGTGCCAGCAGCGGCCAAGGGCTACTAAACACCGGCGAGCTGTTTTTT
d_call: -; clone_size: -; v_call: TRBV11-2; j_call: TRBJ1-2; cdr3_length: 14; cdr3_aa: CASSPGQPSGGYTF; cdr3_nt: TGTGCCAGCAGCCCCGGACAGCCATCGGGGGGCTACACCTTC
d_call: TRBD1; clone_size: -; v_call: TRBV20-1; j_call: TRBJ1-1; cdr3_length: 16; cdr3_aa: CSAYPGTGILNTEAFF; cdr3_nt: TGCAGTGCTTACCCGGGGACAGGGATTTTGAACACTGAAGCTTTCTTT
d_call: TRBD2; clone_size: -; v_call: TRBV5-1; j_call: TRBJ2-5; cdr3_length: 15; cdr3_aa: CASSLSPSGQETQYF; cdr3_nt: TGCGCCAGCAGCTTGTCCCCTAGCGGTCAAGAGACCCAGTACTTC
d_call: -; clone_size: few; v_call: TRBV28; j_call: TRBJ1-4; cdr3_length: 12; cdr3_aa: CASWALNEKLFF; cdr3_nt: TGTGCCAGCTGGGCCCTTAATGAAAAACTGTTTTTT
d_call: -; clone_size: -; v_call: TRBV20-1; j_call: TRBJ2-7; cdr3_length: 14; cdr3_aa: CSARDSGKSYGQYF; cdr3_nt: TGCAGTGCTAGAGATTCAGGGAAGTCCTACGGGCAGTACTTC
d_call: TRBD2; clone_size: -; v_call: TRBV27; j_call: TRBJ2-3; cdr3_length: 16; cdr3_aa: CASSYPRGRDTDTQYF; cdr3_nt: TGTGCCAGCAGTTACCCCCGGGGGAGGGACACAGATACGCAGTATTTT
d_call: -; clone_size: -; v_call: TRBV12-3/TRBV12-4; j_call: TRBJ2-1; cdr3_length: 13; cdr3_aa: CAGSLGPALEQFF; cdr3_nt: TGTGCCGGCAGTTTAGGACCCGCTTTGGAGCAGTTCTTC
d_call: -; clone_size: once; v_call: TRBV27; j_call: TRBJ1-1; cdr3_length: 14; cdr3_aa: CASSFGGRATEAFF; cdr3_nt: TGTGCCAGCAGTTTTGGGGGGAGGGCCACTGAAGCTTTCTTT
d_call: TRBD2; clone_size: few; v_call: TRBV25-1; j_call: TRBJ2-1; cdr3_length: 14; cdr3_aa: CASSEWDSGDEQFF; cdr3_nt: TGTGCCAGCAGTGAATGGGATAGCGGGGATGAGCAGTTCTTC
d_call: -; clone_size: -; v_call: TRBV18; j_call: TRBJ2-7; cdr3_length: 15; cdr3_aa: CASSPSTGEAYEQYF; cdr3_nt: TGTGCCAGCTCACCTAGTACAGGGGAGGCCTACGAGCAGTACTTC
d_call: -; clone_size: -; v_call: TRBV7-2; j_call: TRBJ2-5; cdr3_length: 14; cdr3_aa: CASSFGGREKTQYF; cdr3_nt: TGTGCCAGCAGCTTCGGGGGGCGAGAAAAGACCCAGTACTTC
d_call: TRBD1; clone_size: -; v_call: TRBV9; j_call: TRBJ2-1; cdr3_length: 15; cdr3_aa: CASSVASGGRGEQFF; cdr3_nt: TGTGCCAGCAGCGTAGCTTCAGGGGGTAGAGGTGAGCAGTTCTTC
d_call: -; clone_size: few; v_call: TRBV4-1; j_call: TRBJ2-5; cdr3_length: 16; cdr3_aa: CASSQGGAGFSETQYF; cdr3_nt: TGCGCCAGCAGCCAAGGAGGCGCGGGATTCTCGGAGACCCAGTACTTC
d_call: TRBD1; clone_size: -; v_call: TRBV5-1; j_call: TRBJ1-2; cdr3_length: 13; cdr3_aa: CASTPGTGYGYTF; cdr3_nt: TGCGCCAGCACACCCGGGACAGGCTATGGCTACACCTTC
d_call: -; clone_size: many; v_call: TRBV20-1; j_call: TRBJ2-7; cdr3_length: 12; cdr3_aa: CSESLISYEQYF; cdr3_nt: TGCAGTGAGTCCCTAATCTCCTACGAGCAGTACTTC
d_call: -; clone_size: -; v_call: TRBV6-1; j_call: TRBJ1-2; cdr3_length: 14; cdr3_aa: CASSPRGADYGYTF; cdr3_nt: TGTGCCAGCAGCCCGAGAGGGGCGGACTATGGCTACACCTTC
d_call: TRBD2; clone_size: -; v_call: TRBV24-1; j_call: TRBJ2-2; cdr3_length: 16; cdr3_aa: CATSDLLAGETGELFF; cdr3_nt: TGTGCCACCAGTGACCTTCTAGCGGGAGAGACCGGGGAGCTGTTTTTT
d_call: -; clone_size: -; v_call: TRBV25-1; j_call: TRBJ1-5; cdr3_length: 13; cdr3_aa: CAQPIGINQPQHF; cdr3_nt: TGTGCCCAGCCGATAGGGATCAATCAGCCCCAGCATTTT
d_call: -; clone_size: -; v_call: TRBV3-1; j_call: TRBJ2-5; cdr3_length: 15; cdr3_aa: CASSQESEGLLTQYF; cdr3_nt: TGTGCCAGCAGCCAAGAATCGGAAGGACTTCTGACCCAGTACTTC
d_call: TRBD1; clone_size: -; v_call: TRBV5-1; j_call: TRBJ1-1; cdr3_length: 13; cdr3_aa: CASSKGQGTEAFF; cdr3_nt: TGCGCCAGCAGCAAGGGACAGGGTACTGAAGCTTTCTTT
d_call: TRBD1; clone_size: few; v_call: TRBV25-1; j_call: TRBJ1-1; cdr3_length: 15; cdr3_aa: CASSDRPGGNTEAFF; cdr3_nt: TGTGCCAGCAGTGATAGGCCAGGGGGGAACACTGAAGCTTTCTTT
d_call: TRBD1; clone_size: once; v_call: TRBV10-2; j_call: TRBJ2-4; cdr3_length: 14; cdr3_aa: CASSEGTGGNIQYF; cdr3_nt: TGCGCCAGCAGTGAAGGGACAGGGGGAAACATTCAGTACTTC
d_call: -; clone_size: -; v_call: TRBV21-1; j_call: TRBJ1-2; cdr3_length: 19; cdr3_aa: CASSKATGKGGLNCYGYTF; cdr3_nt: TGTGCCAGCAGCAAAGCAACAGGGAAGGGGGGACTTAACTGCTATGGCTACACCTTC
d_call: TRBD1; clone_size: few; v_call: TRBV4-1; j_call: TRBJ1-1; cdr3_length: 14; cdr3_aa: CASSHADRENEAFF; cdr3_nt: TGCGCCAGCAGCCACGCGGACAGGGAAAATGAAGCTTTCTTT
d_call: TRBD1; clone_size: -; v_call: TRBV10-3; j_call: TRBJ1-1; cdr3_length: 15; cdr3_aa: CAISRTGHGNTEAFF; cdr3_nt: TGTGCCATCAGTCGGACAGGGCACGGGAACACTGAAGCTTTCTTT
d_call: -; clone_size: -; v_call: TRBV6-1; j_call: TRBJ2-7; cdr3_length: 14; cdr3_aa: CVSAWQVFSHEQYF; cdr3_nt: TGTGTCAGCGCATGGCAGGTATTCTCCCACGAGCAGTACTTC
d_call: TRBD2; clone_size: few; v_call: TRBV7-8; j_call: TRBJ2-3; cdr3_length: 16; cdr3_aa: CASSAPGLASTDTQYF; cdr3_nt: TGTGCCAGCAGCGCCCCGGGACTAGCGAGCACAGATACGCAGTATTTT
d_call: -; clone_size: -; v_call: TRBV10-3; j_call: TRBJ1-1; cdr3_length: 15; cdr3_aa: CAISEPPGGNTEAFF; cdr3_nt: TGTGCCATCAGTGAGCCCCCGGGGGGGAACACTGAAGCTTTCTTT
d_call: -; clone_size: many; v_call: TRBV7-6; j_call: TRBJ2-7; cdr3_length: 14; cdr3_aa: CASSLGAASYEQYF; cdr3_nt: TGTGCCAGCAGCTTAGGGGCGGCCTCCTACGAGCAGTACTTC
d_call: -; clone_size: -; v_call: TRBV12-3/TRBV12-4; j_call: TRBJ1-1; cdr3_length: 12; cdr3_aa: CASSETGRAAFF; cdr3_nt: TGTGCCAGCAGCGAAACAGGGCGGGCAGCTTTCTTT
d_call: -; clone_size: -; v_call: TRBV27; j_call: TRBJ2-3; cdr3_length: 13; cdr3_aa: CASSLWGENTQYF; cdr3_nt: TGTGCCAGCAGTTTATGGGGGGAAAATACGCAGTATTTT
d_call: -; clone_size: -; v_call: TRBV20-1; j_call: TRBJ1-1; cdr3_length: 13; cdr3_aa: CSARGQGFSEAFF; cdr3_nt: TGCAGTGCTAGAGGGCAGGGTTTCAGTGAAGCTTTCTTT
d_call: -; clone_size: -; v_call: TRBV7-3; j_call: TRBJ2-1; cdr3_length: 14; cdr3_aa: CASRGDQSHNEQFF; cdr3_nt: TGTGCCAGCAGGGGAGACCAAAGCCACAATGAGCAGTTCTTC
d_call: -; clone_size: once; v_call: TRBV2; j_call: TRBJ1-6; cdr3_length: 13; cdr3_aa: CASGQGRDSPLHF; cdr3_nt: TGTGCCAGCGGCCAGGGTAGAGATTCACCCCTCCACTTT
d_call: TRBD1; clone_size: few; v_call: TRBV18; j_call: TRBJ2-7; cdr3_length: 15; cdr3_aa: CASSPAQGAGYEQYF; cdr3_nt: TGTGCCAGCTCACCGGCCCAGGGGGCAGGCTACGAGCAGTACTTC
d_call: -; clone_size: once; v_call: TRBV7-9; j_call: TRBJ2-5; cdr3_length: 15; cdr3_aa: CASSSSGRFQETQYF; cdr3_nt: TGTGCCAGCAGCTCCTCCGGACGGTTCCAAGAGACCCAGTACTTC
d_call: TRBD1; clone_size: few; v_call: TRBV20-1; j_call: TRBJ2-1; cdr3_length: 14; cdr3_aa: CSARGTGAYNEQFF; cdr3_nt: TGCAGTGCTAGGGGGACAGGGGCATACAATGAGCAGTTCTTC
d_call: -; clone_size: -; v_call: TRBV4-1; j_call: TRBJ2-5; cdr3_length: 14; cdr3_aa: CASSQMNSKETQYF; cdr3_nt: TGCGCCAGCAGCCAAATGAACAGTAAAGAGACCCAGTACTTC
d_call: -; clone_size: -; v_call: TRBV6-5; j_call: TRBJ1-2; cdr3_length: 12; cdr3_aa: CASSQGFYGYTF; cdr3_nt: TGTGCCAGCAGTCAAGGCTTCTATGGCTACACCTTC
d_call: -; clone_size: few; v_call: TRBV7-9; j_call: TRBJ2-5; cdr3_length: 15; cdr3_aa: CASSPEEQGLETQYF; cdr3_nt: TGTGCCAGCAGCCCAGAGGAACAGGGTTTAGAGACCCAGTACTTC
d_call: TRBD2; clone_size: few; v_call: TRBV5-1; j_call: TRBJ2-7; cdr3_length: 16; cdr3_aa: CASSSGLAGGLSEQYF; cdr3_nt: TGCGCCAGCAGCTCTGGACTAGCGGGAGGCCTCTCCGAGCAGTACTTC